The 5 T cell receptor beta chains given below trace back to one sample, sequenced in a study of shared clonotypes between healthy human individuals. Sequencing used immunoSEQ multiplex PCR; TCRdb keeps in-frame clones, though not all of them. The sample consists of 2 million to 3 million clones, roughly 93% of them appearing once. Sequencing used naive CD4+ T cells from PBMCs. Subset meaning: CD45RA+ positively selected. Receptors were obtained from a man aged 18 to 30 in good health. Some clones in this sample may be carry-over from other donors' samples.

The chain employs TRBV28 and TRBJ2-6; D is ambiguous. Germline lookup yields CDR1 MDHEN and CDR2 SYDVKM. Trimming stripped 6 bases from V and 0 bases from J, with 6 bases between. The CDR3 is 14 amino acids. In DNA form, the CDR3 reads TGTGCCAGCAGGGAAGTCTCTGGGGCCAACGTCCTGACTTTC. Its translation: CASREVSGANVLTF.

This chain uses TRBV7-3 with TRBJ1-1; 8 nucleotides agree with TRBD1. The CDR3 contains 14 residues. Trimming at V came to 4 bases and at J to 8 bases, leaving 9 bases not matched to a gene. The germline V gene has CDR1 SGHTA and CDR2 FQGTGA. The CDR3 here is CASSYTGGTGEAFF. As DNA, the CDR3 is TGTGCCAGCAGCTACACTGGGGGGACAGGCGAAGCTTTCTTT.

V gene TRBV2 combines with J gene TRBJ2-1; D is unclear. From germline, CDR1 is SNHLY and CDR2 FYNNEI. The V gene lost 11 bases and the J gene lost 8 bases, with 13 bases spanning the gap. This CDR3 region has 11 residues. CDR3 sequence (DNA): TGTGCCCCTCGCCCCCGGGATGAGCAGTTCTTC. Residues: CAPRPRDEQFF.

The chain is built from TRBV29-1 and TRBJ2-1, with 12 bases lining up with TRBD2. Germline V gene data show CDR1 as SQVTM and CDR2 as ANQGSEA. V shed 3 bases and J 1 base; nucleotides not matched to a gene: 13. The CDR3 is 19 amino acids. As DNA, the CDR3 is TGCAGCGTTGATACATCCCGACTAGCGGGAGTGTTATCCTACAATGAGCAGTTCTTC. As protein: CSVDTSRLAGVLSYNEQFF.

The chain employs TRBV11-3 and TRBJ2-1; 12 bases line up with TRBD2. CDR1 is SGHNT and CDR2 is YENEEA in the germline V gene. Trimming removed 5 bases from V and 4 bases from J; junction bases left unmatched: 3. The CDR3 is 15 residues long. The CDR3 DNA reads TGTGCCAGCAGCGCCGGGACTAGCGGGTACAATGAGCAGTTCTTC. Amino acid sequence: CASSAGTSGYNEQFF.